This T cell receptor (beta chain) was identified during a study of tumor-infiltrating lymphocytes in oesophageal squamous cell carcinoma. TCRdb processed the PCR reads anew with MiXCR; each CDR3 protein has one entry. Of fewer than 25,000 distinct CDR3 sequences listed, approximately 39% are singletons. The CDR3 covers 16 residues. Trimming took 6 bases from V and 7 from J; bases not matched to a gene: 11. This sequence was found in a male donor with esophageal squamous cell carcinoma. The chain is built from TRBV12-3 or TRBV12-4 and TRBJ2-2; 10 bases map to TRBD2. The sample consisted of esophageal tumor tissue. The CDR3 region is CASRNGVAGGHGELFF. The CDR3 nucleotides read TGTGCCAGCAGGAACGGGGTAGCGGGAGGTCACGGGGAGCTGTTTTTT.